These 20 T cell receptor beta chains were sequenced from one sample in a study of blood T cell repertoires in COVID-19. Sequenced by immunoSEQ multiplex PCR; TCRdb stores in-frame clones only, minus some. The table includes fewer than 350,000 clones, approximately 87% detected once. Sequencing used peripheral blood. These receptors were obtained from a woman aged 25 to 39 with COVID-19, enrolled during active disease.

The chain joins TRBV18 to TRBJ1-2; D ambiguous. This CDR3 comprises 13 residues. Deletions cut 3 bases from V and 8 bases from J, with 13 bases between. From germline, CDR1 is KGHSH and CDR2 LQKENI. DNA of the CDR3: TGTGCCAGCTCACCTATGAGGTTAGGAGGCTACACCTTC. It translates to CASSPMRLGGYTF. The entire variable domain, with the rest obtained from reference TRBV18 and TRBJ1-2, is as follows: NAGVMQNPRHLVRRRGQEARLRCSPMKGHSHVYWYRQLPEEGLKFMVYLQKENIIDESGMPKERFSAEFPKEGPSILRIQQVVRGDSAAYFCASSPMRLGGYTFGSGTRLTVV.

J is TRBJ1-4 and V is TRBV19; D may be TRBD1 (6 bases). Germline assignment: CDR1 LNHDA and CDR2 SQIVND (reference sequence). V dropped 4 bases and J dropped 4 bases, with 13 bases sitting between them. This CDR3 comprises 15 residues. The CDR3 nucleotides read TGTGCCAGTAGTAGGGCCACAGGGCTTAATGAAAAACTGTTTTTT. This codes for CASSRATGLNEKLFF.

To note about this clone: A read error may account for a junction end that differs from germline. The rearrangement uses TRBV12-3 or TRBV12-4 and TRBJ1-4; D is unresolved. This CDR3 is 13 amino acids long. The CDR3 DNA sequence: TGTGCCAGCAGATTAGGGTCGACAGAAAAACTGTTTTTT. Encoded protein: CASRLGSTEKLFF.

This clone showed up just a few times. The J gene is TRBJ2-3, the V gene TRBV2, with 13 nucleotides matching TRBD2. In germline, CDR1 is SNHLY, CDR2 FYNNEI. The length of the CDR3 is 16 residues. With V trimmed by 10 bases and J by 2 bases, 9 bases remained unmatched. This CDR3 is CATRLAGGLYTDTQYF. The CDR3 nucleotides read TGTGCCACCCGACTAGCGGGGGGCCTTTACACAGATACGCAGTATTTT.

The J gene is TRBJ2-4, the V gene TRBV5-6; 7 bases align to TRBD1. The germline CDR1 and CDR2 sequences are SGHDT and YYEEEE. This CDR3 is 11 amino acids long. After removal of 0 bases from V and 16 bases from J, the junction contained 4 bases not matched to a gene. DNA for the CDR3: TGTGCCAGCAGCTTGGCTCCAGGGGGATACTTC. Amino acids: CASSLAPGGYF.

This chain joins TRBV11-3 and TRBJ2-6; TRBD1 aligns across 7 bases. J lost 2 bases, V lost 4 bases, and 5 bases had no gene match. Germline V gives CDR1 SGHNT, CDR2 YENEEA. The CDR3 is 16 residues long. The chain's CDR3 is CASSSKTGAGANVLTF. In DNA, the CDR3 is TGTGCCAGCAGCTCGAAAACAGGGGCTGGGGCCAACGTCCTGACTTTC.

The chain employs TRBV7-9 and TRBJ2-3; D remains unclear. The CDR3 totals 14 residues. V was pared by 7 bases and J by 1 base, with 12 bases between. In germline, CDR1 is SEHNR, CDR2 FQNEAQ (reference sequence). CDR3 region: CASMPRFGTDTQYF. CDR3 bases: TGTGCCAGCATGCCGCGATTTGGCACAGATACGCAGTATTTT. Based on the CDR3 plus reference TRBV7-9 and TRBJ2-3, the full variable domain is DTGVSQNPRHKITKRGQNVTFRCDPISEHNRLYWYRQTLGQGPEFLTYFQNEAQLEKSRLLSDRFSAERPKGSFSTLEIQRTEQGDSAMYLCASMPRFGTDTQYFGPGTRLTVL.

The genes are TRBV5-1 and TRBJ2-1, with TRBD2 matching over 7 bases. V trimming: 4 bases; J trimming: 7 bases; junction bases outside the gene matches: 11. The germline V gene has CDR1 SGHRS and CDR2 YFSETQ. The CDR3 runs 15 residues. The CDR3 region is CASSPSSGTRNEQFF. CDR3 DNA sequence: TGCGCCAGCAGCCCCTCCAGCGGGACCAGAAATGAGCAGTTCTTC.

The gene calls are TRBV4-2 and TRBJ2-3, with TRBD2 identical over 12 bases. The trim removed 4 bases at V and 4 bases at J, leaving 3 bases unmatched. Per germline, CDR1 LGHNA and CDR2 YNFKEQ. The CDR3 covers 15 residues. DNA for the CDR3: TGTGCCAGCAGCCCGACTAGCGGGGGCCCAGATACGCAGTATTTT. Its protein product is CASSPTSGGPDTQYF.

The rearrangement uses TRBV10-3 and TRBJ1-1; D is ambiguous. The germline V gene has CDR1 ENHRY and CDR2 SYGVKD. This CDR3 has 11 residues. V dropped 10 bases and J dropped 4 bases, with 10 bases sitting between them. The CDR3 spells CATQSSTEAFF. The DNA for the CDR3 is TGTGCCACACAGAGTAGCACTGAAGCTTTCTTT.

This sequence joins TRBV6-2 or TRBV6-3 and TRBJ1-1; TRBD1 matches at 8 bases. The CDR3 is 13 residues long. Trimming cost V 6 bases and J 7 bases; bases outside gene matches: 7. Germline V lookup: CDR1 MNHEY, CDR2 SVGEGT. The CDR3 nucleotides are TGTGCCAGCAGGTACAGGGGGACGAATGAAGCTTTCTTT. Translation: CASRYRGTNEAFF.

CDR3 sequence reads: CASSQWTSYEQYF. The DNA of the CDR3 is TGTGCCAGCAGCCAATGGACATCCTACGAGCAGTACTTC. The genes are TRBV3-1 (or the pseudogene TRBV3-2) and TRBJ2-7; D may be TRBD1 (5 bases). The CDR3 covers 13 residues. Germline values: CDR1 LGHDT, CDR2 YNNKEL (reference sequence). Trimming shortened V by 2 bases and J by 1 base, and 6 bases separated the two germline ends.

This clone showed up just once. CDR3 nucleotides: TGTGCCAGTCGGGGACAGGGCAATCAGCCCCAGCATTTT. This sequence encodes CASRGQGNQPQHF. The chain recombines TRBV19 with TRBJ1-5; 8 bases map to TRBD1. Germline values: CDR1 LNHDA, CDR2 SQIVND (reference sequence). The trim removed 8 bases at V and 2 bases at J, leaving 2 bases unmatched. The CDR3 contains 13 residues. The variable domain in full, with the rest retrieved from reference TRBV19 and TRBJ1-5, is DGGITQSPKYLFRKEGQNVTLSCEQNLNHDAMYWYRQDPGQGLRLIYYSQIVNDFQKGDIAEGYSVSREKKESFPLTVTSAQKNPTAFYLCASRGQGNQPQHFGDGTRLSIL.

CDR3 protein: CASSQVIGAGYGYTF. CDR3 nucleotide sequence: TGCGCCAGCAGCCAAGTCATAGGCGCGGGCTATGGCTACACCTTC. This chain links TRBV4-1 with TRBJ1-2, with no clear D. Germline lookup yields CDR1 MGHRA and CDR2 YSYEKL. The CDR3 has 15 residues. V was pared by 1 base and J by 4 bases, with 13 bases between.

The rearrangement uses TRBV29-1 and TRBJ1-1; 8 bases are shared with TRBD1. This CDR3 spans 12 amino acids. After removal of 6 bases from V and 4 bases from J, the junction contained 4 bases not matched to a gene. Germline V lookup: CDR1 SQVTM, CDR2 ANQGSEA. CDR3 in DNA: TGCAGCGTCCGACAGGGGAGCACTGAAGCTTTCTTT. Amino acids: CSVRQGSTEAFF.

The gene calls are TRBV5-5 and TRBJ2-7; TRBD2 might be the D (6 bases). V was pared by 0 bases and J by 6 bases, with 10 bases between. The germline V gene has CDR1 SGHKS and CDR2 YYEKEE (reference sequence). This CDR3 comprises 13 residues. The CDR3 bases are TGTGCCAGCAGCTTGGCCTCGCGGGGCGAGCAGTACTTC. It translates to CASSLASRGEQYF.

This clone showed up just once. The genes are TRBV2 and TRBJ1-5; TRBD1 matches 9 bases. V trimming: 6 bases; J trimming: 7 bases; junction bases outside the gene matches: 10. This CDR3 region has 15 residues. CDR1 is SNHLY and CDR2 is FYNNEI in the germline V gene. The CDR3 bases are TGTGCCAGCAGCCCCGACAGGGGGGAGGGGCAGCCCCAGCATTTT. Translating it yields CASSPDRGEGQPQHF.

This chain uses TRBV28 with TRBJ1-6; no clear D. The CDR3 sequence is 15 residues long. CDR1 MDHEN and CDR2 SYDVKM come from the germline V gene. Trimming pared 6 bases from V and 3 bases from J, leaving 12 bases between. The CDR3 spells CASRRGLLYNSPLHF. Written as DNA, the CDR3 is TGTGCCAGCAGGCGTGGACTGCTCTATAATTCACCCCTCCACTTT.

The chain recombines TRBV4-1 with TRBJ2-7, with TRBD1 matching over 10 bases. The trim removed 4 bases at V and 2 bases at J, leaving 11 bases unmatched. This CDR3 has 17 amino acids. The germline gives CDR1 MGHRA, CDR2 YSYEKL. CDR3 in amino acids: CASSRRLTGGEAYEQYF. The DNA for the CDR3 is TGCGCCAGCAGCCGTCGATTGACAGGGGGCGAGGCCTACGAGCAGTACTTC.

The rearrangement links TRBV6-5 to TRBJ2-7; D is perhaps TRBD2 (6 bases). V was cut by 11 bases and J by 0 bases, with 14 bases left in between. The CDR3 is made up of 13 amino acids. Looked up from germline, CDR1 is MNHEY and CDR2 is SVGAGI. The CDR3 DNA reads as TGTGCCGGCGGGATAGCGGACTCCTACGAGCAGTACTTC. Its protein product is CAGGIADSYEQYF.